The 6 T cell receptor beta chains in this list originate from one sample, sequenced in a study of identical twins. TCRdb reanalysed the 5' RACE reads using MiXCR and keeps one entry per CDR3 protein. The table includes around 500,000 distinct CDR3 sequences, 14% detected once. The data were also submitted as part of a second study, on yellow fever vaccine responses in identical twins.

Sample: CD4+ T cells sorted from blood. These receptors all come from a woman between 18 and 29 years old in good health.

In its sample, this clonotype was seen a few times. The chain has TRBV29-1 and TRBJ1-1; tentative D call: TRBD1 (5 bases). CDR3 length: 9 amino acids. The V gene lost 6 bases and the J gene lost 10 bases, with 9 bases spanning the gap. Per the germline V gene, CDR1 is SQVTM and CDR2 is ANQGSEA. CDR3 loop: CSVGTGAFF. The CDR3 DNA follows: TGCAGCGTCGGGACGGGAGCTTTCTTT.

This clonotype occurred a few times. Written as DNA, the CDR3 is TGTGCCAGCGGCTACGGACAGGGCAGGACAGATACGCAGTATTTT. Its protein is CASGYGQGRTDTQYF. The V gene is TRBV27, the J gene TRBJ2-3; 8 positions match TRBD1. Germline values: CDR1 MNHEY, CDR2 SMNVEV (reference sequence). This CDR3 is 15 amino acids long. V shed 8 bases, J shed 3 bases, and the junction held 10 bases outside the gene matches.

This clonotype has a handful of counts. The genes are TRBV7-6 and TRBJ2-3; D is ambiguous. From germline, CDR1 is SGHVS and CDR2 FNYEAQ. The CDR3 spans 14 residues. V was trimmed by 5 bases and J by 3 bases, leaving 12 bases between them. The CDR3 sequence is CASSAGTTTDTQYF. CDR3 sequence (DNA): TGTGCCAGCAGCGCCGGAACTACAACAGATACGCAGTATTTT.

This clonotype has at least ten counts. J is TRBJ2-5 and V is TRBV7-9; 10 bases align to TRBD1. V lost 4 bases, J lost 4 bases, and 3 bases stayed unmatched. Per the germline V gene, CDR1 is SEHNR and CDR2 is FQNEAQ (reference sequence). The CDR3 sequence is 14 residues long. The CDR3 region has the DNA TGTGCCAGCAGCTGGGACAGGGGATCAGAGACCCAGTACTTC. This codes for CASSWDRGSETQYF.

This clonotype was counted a few times. CDR3 residues: CASSNYGYTF. For the CDR3, the DNA is TGTGCCAGCAGCAATTATGGCTACACCTTC. The chain couples TRBV7-2 to TRBJ1-2, with D unresolved. This CDR3 comprises 10 residues. Trimming cost V 5 bases and J 5 bases, with 3 bases left between them. CDR1 is SGHTA and CDR2 is FQGNSA in the germline V gene.

This chain connects TRBV18 to TRBJ2-1; perhaps D is TRBD1 or TRBD2 (5 bases each). This CDR3 has 15 amino acids. Trimming removed 3 bases at V and 7 bases at J, with 16 bases between. Germline V gene lookup returns CDR1 KGHSH and CDR2 LQKENI. CDR3 coding DNA: TGTGCCAGCTCACCCTCGGGACCCGGCGGGAATGAGCAGTTCTTC. Translation: CASSPSGPGGNEQFF.